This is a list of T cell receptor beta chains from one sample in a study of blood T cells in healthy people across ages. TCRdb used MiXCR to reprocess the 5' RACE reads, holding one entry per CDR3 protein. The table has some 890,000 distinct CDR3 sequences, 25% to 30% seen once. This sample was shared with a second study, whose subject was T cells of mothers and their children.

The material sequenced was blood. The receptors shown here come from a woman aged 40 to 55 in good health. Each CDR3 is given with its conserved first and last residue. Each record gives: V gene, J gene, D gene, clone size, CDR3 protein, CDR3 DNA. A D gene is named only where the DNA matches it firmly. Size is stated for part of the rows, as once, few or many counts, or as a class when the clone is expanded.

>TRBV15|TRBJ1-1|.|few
CATSSLSGNTEAFF
TGTGCCACCAGCAGCCTTTCCGGGAACACTGAAGCTTTCTTT
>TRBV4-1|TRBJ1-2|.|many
CASSQGYRDGYTF
TGCGCCAGCAGCCAAGGGTATCGAGATGGCTACACCTTC
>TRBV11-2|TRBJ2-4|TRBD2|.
CASSLTSALNIQYF
TGTGCCAGCAGCCTGACTAGCGCGCTGAACATTCAGTACTTC
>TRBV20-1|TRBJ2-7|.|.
CSAIKGTDRLWYEQYF
TGCAGTGCTATAAAAGGGACCGACCGTCTATGGTACGAGCAGTACTTC
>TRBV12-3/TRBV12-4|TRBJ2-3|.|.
CASSFLPGWGTLSTDTQYF
TGTGCCAGCAGTTTCCTCCCGGGTTGGGGGACGCTGAGCACAGATACGCAGTATTTT
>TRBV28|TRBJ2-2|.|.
CASSLVLWGAGGELFF
TGTGCCAGCAGTTTGGTATTGTGGGGGGCCGGCGGGGAGCTGTTTTTT
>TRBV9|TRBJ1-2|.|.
CASSVAGRDYTF
TGTGCCAGCAGCGTTGCAGGGAGGGACTACACCTTC
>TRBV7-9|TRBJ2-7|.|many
CASSLGSDWNDEQYF
TGTGCCAGCAGCTTAGGTTCGGATTGGAACGACGAGCAGTACTTC
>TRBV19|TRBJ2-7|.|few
CASSNGAEYEQYF
TGTGCCAGTAGTAACGGGGCGGAATACGAGCAGTACTTC
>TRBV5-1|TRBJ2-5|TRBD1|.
CASSLTGTGGNEQYF
TGCGCCAGCAGCTTGACCGGGACAGGGGGTAATGAGCAGTACTTC
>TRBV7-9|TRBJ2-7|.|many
CASSFATIPYEQYF
TGTGCCAGCAGCTTCGCCACTATTCCCTACGAGCAGTACTTC
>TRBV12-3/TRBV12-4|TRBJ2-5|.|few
CASCWGPQETQYF
TGTGCCAGCTGTTGGGGTCCCCAAGAGACCCAGTACTTC
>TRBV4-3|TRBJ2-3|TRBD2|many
CASSQDPVAGGPDTQYF
TGCGCCAGCAGCCAAGACCCGGTAGCGGGGGGGCCAGATACGCAGTATTTT
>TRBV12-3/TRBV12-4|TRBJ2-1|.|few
CASSFEGQKSSYNEQFF
TGTGCCAGCAGTTTTGAAGGACAGAAGAGCTCCTACAATGAGCAGTTCTTC
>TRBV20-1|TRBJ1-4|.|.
CSAPHGQTNEKLFF
TGCAGTGCTCCCCACGGGCAAACTAATGAAAAACTGTTTTTT
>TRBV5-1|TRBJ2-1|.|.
CASSFGPSEPIEQFF
TGCGCCAGCAGCTTCGGGCCCTCAGAGCCGATTGAGCAGTTCTTC
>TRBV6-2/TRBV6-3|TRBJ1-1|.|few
CASSYPAPEAFF
TGTGCCAGCAGCTACCCAGCCCCTGAAGCTTTCTTT
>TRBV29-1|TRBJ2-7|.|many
CSVVEARSSYEQYF
TGCAGCGTTGTGGAGGCGAGGAGCTCCTACGAGCAGTACTTC
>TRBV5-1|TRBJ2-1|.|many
CASSFPRSSEQFF
TGCGCCAGCAGCTTCCCCAGAAGTAGTGAGCAGTTCTTC
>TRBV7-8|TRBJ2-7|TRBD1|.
CASSSGTGTFEQYF
TGTGCCAGCAGCTCCGGGACAGGGACGTTCGAGCAGTACTTC
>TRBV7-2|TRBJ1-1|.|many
CASRGVTEAFF
TGTGCCAGCAGGGGAGTCACTGAAGCTTTCTTT
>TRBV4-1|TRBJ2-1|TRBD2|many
CASSQELASGAYEQFF
TGCGCCAGCAGCCAAGAATTGGCTAGCGGGGCCTATGAGCAGTTCTTC
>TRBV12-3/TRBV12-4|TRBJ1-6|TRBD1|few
CASSPSPTGVRNSPLHF
TGTGCCAGCAGTCCCTCGCCAACAGGGGTGCGGAATTCACCCCTCCACTTT
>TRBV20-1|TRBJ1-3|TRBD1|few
CSARDRSRGRNTIYF
TGCAGTGCTAGAGATAGGTCCAGGGGGAGAAACACCATATATTTT
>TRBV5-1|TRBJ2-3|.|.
CASIGQGTDTQYF
TGCGCCAGCATAGGGCAGGGGACAGATACGCAGTATTTT
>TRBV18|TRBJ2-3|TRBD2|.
CVSSPIRDYNTDTQYF
TGTGTCAGCTCACCAATCCGGGACTATAACACAGATACGCAGTATTTT
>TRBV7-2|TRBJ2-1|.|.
CASSLAGLPEGTQFF
TGTGCCAGCAGCTTAGCAGGACTACCAGAGGGGACCCAGTTCTTC
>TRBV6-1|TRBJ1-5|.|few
CASSELRAGATIIQPQHF
TGTGCCAGCAGTGAATTAAGGGCAGGGGCGACGATCATCCAGCCCCAGCATTTT
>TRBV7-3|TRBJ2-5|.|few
CASSPSREQETQYF
TGTGCCAGCAGCCCTTCCCGGGAGCAAGAGACCCAGTACTTC
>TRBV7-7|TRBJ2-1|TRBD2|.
CASSSLAGDHDEQFF
TGTGCTAGCAGCTCCCTAGCGGGGGATCACGATGAGCAGTTCTTC
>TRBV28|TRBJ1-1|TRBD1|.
CASRTGTATNTEAFF
TGTGCCAGCAGAACAGGGACAGCAACGAACACTGAAGCTTTCTTT
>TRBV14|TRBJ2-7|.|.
CASSQDLRQEVYEQYF
TGTGCCAGCAGCCAAGATCTAAGACAGGAGGTCTATGAGCAGTACTTC
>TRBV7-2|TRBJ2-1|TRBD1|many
CASSPGQGPYNEQFF
TGTGCCAGCAGCCCAGGACAGGGACCCTACAATGAGCAGTTCTTC
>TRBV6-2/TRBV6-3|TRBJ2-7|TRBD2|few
CATTRTSGGYEQYF
TGTGCCACCACGAGGACTAGCGGGGGCTACGAGCAGTACTTC
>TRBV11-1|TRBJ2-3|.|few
CASSLETGRRDTQYF
TGTGCCAGCAGTCTCGAGACAGGACGGAGGGATACGCAGTATTTT
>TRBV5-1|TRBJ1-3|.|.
CASSATLMKAGNTIYF
TGCGCCAGCAGCGCAACTCTCATGAAGGCTGGAAACACCATATATTTT
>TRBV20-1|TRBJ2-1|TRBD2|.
CSARDRTSGSYEQFF
TGCAGTGCTAGAGATCGAACTAGCGGGAGCTATGAGCAGTTCTTC
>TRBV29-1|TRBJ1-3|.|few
CSVVGGSGNTIYF
TGCAGCGTTGTGGGGGGCTCTGGAAACACCATATATTTT
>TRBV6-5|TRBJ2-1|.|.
CASSYLQGNSYNEQFF
TGTGCCAGCAGTTACCTACAGGGAAATTCCTACAATGAGCAGTTCTTC
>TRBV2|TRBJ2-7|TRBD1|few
CASSDRDSTYEQYF
TGTGCCAGCAGTGACCGGGACAGTACCTACGAGCAGTACTTC
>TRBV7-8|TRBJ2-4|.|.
CASSRSENIQYF
TGTGCCAGCAGCCGGTCTGAAAACATTCAGTACTTC
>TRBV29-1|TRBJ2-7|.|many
CSVITDHSYEQYF
TGCAGCGTGATTACTGATCACTCCTACGAGCAGTACTTC
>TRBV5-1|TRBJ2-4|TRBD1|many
CASSRPMTGGKGNIQYF
TGCGCCAGCAGTCGACCGATGACAGGGGGCAAAGGCAACATTCAGTACTTC
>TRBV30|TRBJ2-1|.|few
CAWSRLGGRNEQFF
TGTGCCTGGAGCCGATTGGGGGGCCGCAATGAGCAGTTCTTC
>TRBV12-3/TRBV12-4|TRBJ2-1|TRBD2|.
CASSPRGGLSEQFF
TGTGCCAGCAGTCCTCGGGGGGGGCTTAGTGAGCAGTTCTTC
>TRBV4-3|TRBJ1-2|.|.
CASSQDHARSARYTF
TGCGCCAGCAGCCAAGATCACGCTCGGTCCGCGCGCTACACCTTC